This T cell receptor (beta chain) was sequenced in a study of blood T cell repertoires in COVID-19. The overall study: The United States, Italy and Spain were the sources of the acute and convalescent COVID-19 samples.

The V segment lost 3 bases and the J segment 3 bases; nucleotides outside the gene matches: 2. CDR1 DFQATT and CDR2 SNEGSKA come from the germline V gene (reference sequence). The CDR3 consists of 14 residues. Generated by immunoSEQ multiplex PCR, the TCRdb table keeps only in-frame clones and is missing some. This table has roughly 180,000 clones, roughly 85% appearing once. This clone has only one observation. The sequence came from a woman between 55 and 75 years old with acute or convalescent COVID-19. The V and J genes are TRBV20-1 and TRBJ2-3, with 11 bases fitting TRBD1. The sequencing input was peripheral blood. CDR3 protein: CSASRDRGTDTQYF. Here the CDR3 DNA reads TGCAGTGCTAGTCGGGACAGGGGGACAGATACGCAGTATTTT.